The 29 T cell receptor beta chains below come from one sample, sequenced in a study of tumor-infiltrating lymphocytes in primary liver carcinoma. Without any cell sorting, about 19-30 mg of bulk tissue yielded co-extracted RNA and DNA. Starting from around 500 ng of total RNA, TCR beta cDNA was produced with a primer in the constant region. Three rounds of nested multiplex PCR with slightly modified ARM-PCR produced TCR beta libraries. Amplification in the first two PCR rounds was performed using TRBV1-TRBV30 forward primers and a C-beta reverse primer for roughly 9 cycles each. Via MiXCR, TCRdb re-called the multiplex PCR reads, giving one row per CDR3 protein. Counted here are roughly 32,000 distinct CDR3 sequences, around two thirds occurring once; the ten biggest clones make up 25% to 35%. Sequenced: liver tumor tissue from sampling region 3. Specified subset: tumor region T3, left-lateral pole. All receptors derive from a woman aged 25 to 39 with primary liver carcinoma and hepatitis B virus infection.

In DNA, the CDR3 is TGCAGCGTTCTCTCCCCTCGGCTGATGTACAATAGGCAGTTCTTC. It codes for CSVLSPRLMYNRQFF. The genes are TRBV29-1 and TRBJ2-1; the D is unclear. CDR1 and CDR2 from the germline V gene are SQVTM and ANQGSEA. V was pared by 5 bases and J by 12 bases, with 26 bases between. The CDR3 has 15 amino acids.

This clonotype was observed a handful of times. The junction departs from germline at one end; a sequencing error may be responsible. DNA for the CDR3: TGTGTCATCAGTCCCACGGCGACCCGGGATGAGCACTTCTTT. Its protein product is CVISPTATRDEHFF. The chain combines TRBV10-3 with TRBJ2-1, with D possibly being TRBD2 (5 bases). Per germline, CDR1 ENHRY and CDR2 SYGVKD. The CDR3 length is 14 residues.

Points on this clonotype: An end of the junction differs from the germline gene, which may be a read error. This rearrangement joins TRBV29-1 to TRBJ1-2; 7 bases line up with TRBD1. This CDR3 region has 12 residues. Looked up from germline, CDR1 is SQVTM and CDR2 is ANQGSEA. In DNA form, the CDR3 reads TGTAGCGCCAGGGGGGTAAACTATGGCTACACCTTC. The encoded protein is CSARGVNYGYTF. Combining the CDR3 with reference TRBV29-1 and TRBJ1-2 gives the whole variable domain SAVISQKPSRDICQRGTSLTIQCQVDSQVTMMFWYRQQPGQSLTLIATANQGSEATYESGFVIDKFPISRPNLTFSTLTVSNMSPEDSSIYLCSARGVNYGYTFGSGTRLTVV.

As regards this clonotype: Compared with germline, one end of the junction differs, possibly owing to a read error. The rearrangement uses TRBV6-1 and TRBJ2-7, with D possibly TRBD1 on 5 matching bases. There are 17 residues in the CDR3. Germline loops: CDR1 MNHNS, CDR2 SASEGT. In DNA form, the CDR3 reads TGTGTCAGCAGTGGAAATGTCAATGGGGCCTTCCTCTACGACCACTACTTC. Translated, it gives CVSSGNVNGAFLYDHYF.

Regarding this clonotype: Sequence at one end of the junction differs from germline and may be a read error. In DNA form, the CDR3 reads TGTGCCAGCTGGGACCAGGCGAACACTGAAACTTTCTTT. This encodes CASWDQANTETFF. V gene TRBV2 combines with J gene TRBJ1-1; a possible D gene is TRBD1 (5 bases). The CDR3 extends over 13 amino acids. The germline CDR1 and CDR2 sequences are SNHLY and FYNNEI.

The chain couples TRBV4-3 to TRBJ2-1, with 7 nucleotides matching TRBD2. The germline V gene encodes CDR1 LGHNA and CDR2 YSLEER. The CDR3 has 16 amino acids. In nucleotides, the CDR3 is TGCGCTAGCGGCCAGGATTGGGACTACGCCAACAATGAGCAGTTCTTC. Amino acids: CASGQDWDYANNEQFF.

As to this clonotype: One junction end disagrees with the germline gene, perhaps due to a read error. V gene TRBV7-9 combines with J gene TRBJ2-2; unclear D gene. CDR3 length: 14 amino acids. Germline-derived CDR1 and CDR2 are SEHNR and FQNEAQ (reference sequence). Here the CDR3 reads CASSLAASPGELFF. In nucleotides, the CDR3 is TGTGCTAGCAGCTTAGCAGCTTCCCCCGGGGAGCTGTTTTTT.

About this clonotype: This likely comes from a read error, as the CDR3 has no conserved phenylalanine or tryptophan at its end. The V call is TRBV5-5, the J call TRBJ2-7; the D gene is possibly TRBD1 (6 bases). The CDR3 spans 12 residues. The germline CDR1 and CDR2 sequences are SGHKS and YYEKEE (reference sequence). Trimming shortened V by 2 bases and J by 6 bases, and 9 bases separated the two germline ends. For the CDR3, the DNA is TGTGCCAGCAGCTTACAGGGATCCGAGCAGTACATC. It encodes CASSLQGSEQYI.

A word on this clonotype: An end of the junction does not agree with germline; a read error may underlie this. The chain is built from TRBV5-5 and TRBJ1-6, with no clear D. This CDR3 spans 14 amino acids. In germline, CDR1 is SGHKS, CDR2 YYEKEE (reference sequence). The CDR3 is CASSSDVSNSSLHF. CDR3 in DNA: TGTGCTAGCAGCTCGGACGTCAGTAATTCATCCCTCCACTTT.

Note on this clonotype: Its ends do not fully match the called genes, so a read error is possible. The chain carries TRBV4-1 and TRBJ1-4; possibly TRBD1 for D (6 bases). CDR1 MGHRA and CDR2 YSYEKL come from the germline V gene. This CDR3 is 16 amino acids long. CDR3 in DNA: TGCACCAGCAGCCAAGGGCAGGGGTCCTTAAGCGAAAAAGTGTCTTTT. Translation gives CTSSQGQGSLSEKVSF.

This clonotype was recorded at least ten times. One end of the junction varies from germline; a read error may be responsible. The chain joins TRBV11-2 to TRBJ2-7; 15 nucleotides line up with TRBD2. From germline, CDR1 is SGHAT and CDR2 FQNNGV. The CDR3 is 18 residues long. The CDR3 nucleotides are TGTGCCAGCAGCTTATCCGTTGGACTAGCGGGAGGGGGGTACGAGCAATACTTC. This codes for CASSLSVGLAGGGYEQYF.

About this clonotype itself: One end of the junction does not line up with germline, which may come from a read error. V usage is TRBV29-1 and J usage is TRBJ2-3; 8 nucleotides line up with TRBD2. Germline CDR1 is SQVTM and CDR2 is ANQGSEA. The CDR3 totals 15 residues. The CDR3 bases are TGCAGCTCACGAGGGCTAGCGGGCGTCACAGATACGCAGTGTTTT. Its translation: CSSRGLAGVTDTQCF.

This clonotype appeared a single time. V usage is TRBV11-2 and J usage is TRBJ2-2; no clear D. The CDR3 has 16 residues. Between the trimmed V and J ends, which lost 5 bases and 15 bases, there was a span of 28 bases. Germline V gives CDR1 SGHAT, CDR2 FQNNGV. The CDR3 loop reads CASSPDLQLNTWELFF. In DNA form, the CDR3 reads TGTGCCAGCAGCCCCGATCTCCAATTGAACACCTGGGAATTGTTTTTT.

Comment on this clonotype: Relative to the germline gene, one junction end is altered; a read error may explain this. The J gene is TRBJ1-6, the V gene TRBV11-2; D unresolved. This CDR3 region has 16 residues. From germline, CDR1 is SGHAT and CDR2 FQNNGV. CDR3: CASSFCRNHYNSPLHF. The CDR3 DNA is TGTGCCAGCAGTTTTTGTCGGAACCACTATAATTCACCCCTTCACTTT.

With regard to this clonotype: One end of the junction varies from germline; a read error may be responsible. The gene calls are TRBV5-4 and TRBJ2-3; tentatively, D is TRBD1 (5 bases). The germline V gene has CDR1 SGHNT and CDR2 YYREEE (reference sequence). CDR3 length: 17 residues. The CDR3 here is CVSSVDGHPPPTDTKYF. DNA of the CDR3: TGTGTCAGCAGCGTAGACGGACACCCTCCGCCCACAGATACGAAGTATTTT.

As to this clonotype: The junction does not match germline at one end; this may be a read error. This rearrangement joins TRBV12-3 or TRBV12-4 to TRBJ1-1, with no clear D. This CDR3 spans 14 amino acids. The CDR3 loop is CASSLQIPNAEAFF. For the CDR3, the DNA is TGTGCTAGCAGTTTACAGATACCGAACGCTGAAGCTTTCTTC.

With regard to this clonotype: A read error is possible here, since a much larger clone lies one base away. The genes are TRBV12-3 or TRBV12-4 and TRBJ2-3, with D maybe TRBD2 (6 bases). The V end lost 4 bases, the J end lost 6 bases, and 11 bases lay between the germline ends. The CDR3 consists of 13 residues. DNA of the CDR3: TGTGCCAGCAGTTGGATAGGGAGGGATACGCAGTATTTT. It codes for CASSWIGRDTQYF.

This clonotype has a count of ten or more. This chain's CDR3 is CASSWTGFGYEQYF. The CDR3 DNA is TGTGCCAGCAGCTGGACAGGGTTCGGCTACGAGCAGTACTTC. The chain uses TRBV7-9 and TRBJ2-7; 8 nucleotides line up with TRBD1. V was clipped by 4 bases and J by 3 bases; unmatched bases: 5. Germline lookup yields CDR1 SEHNR and CDR2 FQNEAQ (reference sequence). The CDR3 length is 14 residues.

In the case of this clonotype: This may come from a read error, since a much larger clone is one base off. The chain is built from TRBV11-2 and TRBJ1-5, with 7 bases lining up with TRBD1. The CDR3 is 14 amino acids. Germline CDR1 and CDR2: SGHAT and FQNNGV. The CDR3 sequence: CANSPTGTDQPQHF. CDR3 bases: TGTGCCAACAGCCCGACAGGGACTGATCAGCCCCAGCATTTT.

As to this clonotype: At one of its ends the junction is not consistent with the germline gene, which may arise from a read error. The chain links TRBV6-2 or TRBV6-3 to TRBJ1-5; D call uncertain. The CDR3 contains 13 residues. CDR1 MNHEY and CDR2 SVGEGT come from the germline V gene. CDR3 residues: CGSNYRDNRPQHF. CDR3 bases: TGTGGCAGCAATTACCGTGACAATCGGCCCCAGCATTTT.

Only a few counts were recorded for this clonotype. The junction does not match germline at one end; this may be a read error. V gene TRBV5-1 combines with J gene TRBJ2-3, with 12 positions matching TRBD2. CDR1 is SGHRS and CDR2 is YFSETQ in the germline V gene. The CDR3 is 17 residues long. Here the CDR3 reads CASSLLGLAGSTDRQYF. The CDR3 DNA reads as TGCGCCAGCAGCCTCCTCGGACTAGCGGGATCAACAGATAGGCAGTATTTT.

A word on this clonotype: A junction boundary mismatches the germline segment, possibly from a read error. J is TRBJ1-2 and V is TRBV6-5; maybe TRBD1 (5 bases). This CDR3 comprises 13 residues. Germline V gene data show CDR1 as MNHEY and CDR2 as SVGAGI. The CDR3 DNA sequence: TGTGCTAGCAATCCCAGGACATACTATGGCTACACCTTC. Amino acid sequence: CASNPRTYYGYTF.

Worth noting for this clonotype: The conserved phenylalanine or tryptophan normally closing the CDR3 is absent here, so this likely arose from a read error. This chain connects TRBV4-2 to TRBJ2-7; 10 bases agree with TRBD1. Trimming at V came to 3 bases and at J to 7 bases, leaving 18 bases not matched to a gene. The CDR3 sequence is 18 residues long. Germline V gene lookup returns CDR1 LGHNA and CDR2 YNFKEQ. CDR3: CASSQEHLGQGGAREQYL. CDR3 coding DNA: TGTGCCAGCAGCCAGGAACACCTAGGACAGGGGGGAGCGCGTGAGCAGTACCTC.

The chain joins TRBV10-3 to TRBJ2-3, with 7 bases matching TRBD1. Germline CDR1 ENHRY, CDR2 SYGVKD. The CDR3 runs 17 residues. Losses at the gene ends were 5 bases for V and 3 bases for J; bases not matched to a gene: 14. CDR3 bases: TGTGCCATCAGTAAGACAAACAGGGGTTCTTGGACAGATACGCAGTATTTT. Encoded protein: CAISKTNRGSWTDTQYF.

This clonotype was observed many times. The chain is built from TRBV11-2 and TRBJ2-1; D assignment may be TRBD1 or TRBD2 (6 bases each). From germline, CDR1 is SGHAT and CDR2 FQNNGV. The CDR3 runs 16 residues. Trimming took off 0 bases at V and 4 bases at J, with 13 bases between the two ends. The CDR3 loop is CASSLEGGSLYNEQFF. The CDR3 DNA reads TGTGCCAGCAGCTTAGAAGGGGGGAGCCTGTACAATGAGCAGTTCTTC. The complete variable domain, with remaining parts taken from reference TRBV11-2 and TRBJ2-1, reads EAGVAQSPRYKIIEKRQSVAFWCNPISGHATLYWYQQILGQGPKLLIQFQNNGVVDDSQLPKDRFSAERLKGVDSTLKIQPAKLEDSAVYLCASSLEGGSLYNEQFFGPGTRLTVL.

This clonotype has only a few counts. The CDR3 ends on some other residue instead of the conserved phenylalanine or tryptophan, so this is likely a read error. The chain carries TRBV12-3 or TRBV12-4 and TRBJ2-7; possible D gene TRBD2, 5 bases. V was trimmed by 7 bases and J by 3 bases, leaving 13 bases between them. This CDR3 is built from 13 residues. In DNA, the CDR3 is TGTGCCAGCACCCGACGGGAATACTACGAGCAGTACTCC. It encodes CASTRREYYEQYS.

A remark on this clonotype: At one end, the junction sequence differs from germline, possibly due to a read error. V is TRBV11-2 and J is TRBJ1-6, with D uncertain. This CDR3 contains 13 residues. In germline, CDR1 is SGHAT, CDR2 FQNNGV. The CDR3 DNA sequence: TGTGTCAGCAGCTTTGTAATGAATTCACCCCTCCACTTC. Residues: CVSSFVMNSPLHF. Variable domain in full (rest from reference TRBV11-2 and TRBJ1-6): EAGVAQSPRYKIIEKRQSVAFWCNPISGHATLYWYQQILGQGPKLLIQFQNNGVVDDSQLPKDRFSAERLKGVDSTLKIQPAKLEDSAVYLCVSSFVMNSPLHFGNGTRLTVT.

This clonotype was found many times. At one boundary the junction diverges from the germline segment, which might be a read error. This chain connects TRBV11-2 to TRBJ2-1; weak D call: TRBD2 (5 bases). This CDR3 has 15 residues. Germline loops: CDR1 SGHAT, CDR2 FQNNGV. CDR3 coding DNA: TGTGCCAGCAGCTTAGAGGGTGGGGAGAACAATGGGCAGTTCTTC. It is translated as CASSLEGGENNGQFF.

Comment on this clonotype: At one end the junction does not follow the germline gene, possibly because of a read error. The gene calls are TRBV11-2 and TRBJ2-1; TRBD1 matches 7 bases. Germline-derived CDR1 and CDR2 are SGHAT and FQNNGV. The CDR3 has 14 amino acids. This CDR3 reads CASRHRGTANEQSF. The CDR3 DNA reads TGTGCCAGCAGACACCGAGGGACAGCCAATGAGCAGTCATTC.